The source of this T cell receptor (beta chain) is a study of cytomegalovirus exposure and HLA in healthy donors. Across the whole study: Previous work identified 117 million unique TCR beta sequences from about 179 million T cells.

On this clone itself: Its target is not known.

Broader study findings: A later analysis revealed that TCR association rates differed between HLA loci, peaking at DRB1 and bottoming out at HLA-C. Most CMV-associated TCR beta chains appeared HLA-restricted in a later analysis. Sequencing had likely introduced a cluster of highly shared sequence variants as an artifact.

Primers for the PCR totalled 60 Vbeta and 13 Jbeta. The table came from immunoSEQ multiplex PCR; TCRdb's copy has only in-frame clones and leaves some out. The sample holds 110,000 to 150,000 clones, roughly 80% seen once. This CDR3 has 15 amino acids. After removal of 8 bases from V and 7 bases from J, the junction contained 12 bases not matched to a gene. Germline values: CDR1 MNHNS, CDR2 SASEGT. The TCR comes from a male donor in good health and CMV-seronegative. The chain employs TRBV6-1 and TRBJ2-3; 10 bases agree with TRBD1. Sequenced: PBMCs. DNA for the CDR3: TGTGCCAGCGAAACTTCCGGGACAGGGGTATATACGCAGTATTTT. Protein sequence: CASETSGTGVYTQYF.